A single T cell receptor (beta chain) is shown here with its context. Its antigen is unidentified. Treatment defined: approximately nine-day PBMC culture with coronavirus spike peptide pools or control peptides (ViraFEST assay). The data belong to a study of vaccination and CD4 T cells after COVID-19. The assay that was used to sequence DNA from cultured CD4+ T cells was the Oncomine TCR Beta short-read assay. Genomic DNA was extracted from cultured CD4+ T cells. TCRdb used MiXCR to reprocess the PCR reads, holding one entry per CDR3 protein. The repertoire holds some 10,000 distinct CDR3 sequences, with 46% as singletons. CDR1 is SGHRS, CDR2 YFSETQ, per germline. The CDR3 loop spans 12 amino acids. V lost 7 bases and J lost 1, with 8 bases in between.

This clonotype originated in a human donor who had recovered from COVID-19. Sequencing was done on a sample of CD4+ T cells from blood, cultured in vitro. The J gene is TRBJ1-1, the V gene TRBV5-1; D uncertain. This chain's CDR3 is CASGVGNTEAFF. CDR3 DNA sequence: TGCGCCAGCGGTGTTGGGAACACTGAAGCTTTCTTT. Together with reference TRBV5-1 and TRBJ1-1, the CDR3 gives the full variable domain: KAGVTQTPRYLIKTRGQQVTLSCSPISGHRSVSWYQQTPGQGLQFLFEYFSETQRNKGNFPGRFSGRQFSNSRSEMNVSTLELGDSALYLCASGVGNTEAFFGQGTRLTVV.